This T cell receptor (beta chain) was recorded in a study of blood T cell repertoires in COVID-19. Study context: Collection of acute and convalescent COVID-19 samples took place in the United States, Italy and Spain.

As originally analysed: Estimation of nucleated cell counts relied on the amplification of reference gene primers. Assay used: immunoSEQ multiplex PCR; TCRdb lists only in-frame clones, some missing. V, J and clone size derive from that table, while D and trimming were established from the DNA sequence. The repertoire holds 30,000 to 35,000 clones, roughly 80% seen once, with roughly 29% in the top ten. The V gene lost 4 bases and the J gene lost 8 bases, with 11 bases spanning the gap. Germline V CDR1 and CDR2: ENHRY, SYGVKD. This CDR3 is built from 12 residues. The chain uses TRBV10-3 and TRBJ1-1, with D tentatively TRBD1 (5 bases). Sequencing was performed on peripheral blood. This receptor was obtained from an older man with acute or convalescent COVID-19. The CDR3: CAISAGGLEAFF. CDR3 nucleotides: TGTGCCATCAGTGCGGGGGGATTGGAAGCTTTCTTT.